Presented here are 8 T cell receptor beta chains from one specimen sequenced in a study of PD-1 blockade in classical Hodgkin lymphoma. The method was immunoSEQ multiplex PCR; TCRdb's version includes in-frame clones alone and lacks a portion of them. The sample records some 65,000 clones, about 64% being singletons. Each patient relapsed following autologous stem cell transplantation, and prior brentuximab vedotin exposure differed. Source: peripheral blood mononuclear cells (PBMCs), taken before the second cycle of nivolumab. The receptors were gathered from a human donor with classical Hodgkin lymphoma.

The rearrangement uses TRBV5-4 and TRBJ1-1, with D maybe TRBD1 (5 bases). V was clipped by 10 bases and J by 4 bases, with 17 bases between them. CDR3 length equals 13 residues. CDR1 and CDR2 from the germline V gene are SGHNT and YYREEE (reference sequence). The CDR3 bases are TGTGCCTCCCCCTCGTGGGGGGGCACTGAAGCTTTCTTT. Its protein is CASPSWGGTEAFF.

Regarding this clone: The sample holds other DNA sequences that translate to the same CDR3. J is TRBJ1-4 and V is TRBV7-9; no clear D gene. CDR1 and CDR2 from the germline V gene are SEHNR and FQNEAQ (reference sequence). V lost 5 bases to trimming and J lost 0 bases, with 7 bases between them. The CDR3 extends over 14 amino acids. The chain's CDR3 is CASSLRTTNEKLFF. DNA of the CDR3: TGTGCCAGCAGCCTCAGGACAACTAATGAAAAACTGTTTTTT.

There are a few counts of this clone. This chain links TRBV9 with TRBJ1-5; a weak D match, TRBD1 (5 bases). The germline V and J ends were trimmed by 3 bases and 1 base, with 8 bases remaining between them. The CDR3 extends over 14 amino acids. Looked up from germline, CDR1 is SGDLS and CDR2 is YYNGEE. CDR3 nucleotide sequence: TGTGCCAGCAGCGGGGACTGGAGCAATCAGCCCCAGCATTTT. Encoded protein: CASSGDWSNQPQHF. The full variable domain, its missing parts supplied by reference TRBV9 and TRBJ1-5, is DSGVTQTPKHLITATGQRVTLRCSPRSGDLSVYWYQQSLDQGLQFLIQYYNGEERAKGNILERFSAQQFPDLHSELNLSSLELGDSALYFCASSGDWSNQPQHFGDGTRLSIL.

The gene calls are TRBV5-4 and TRBJ1-2, with 9 bases that match TRBD1. J lost 5 bases, V lost 2 bases, and 10 bases had no gene match. The CDR3 runs to 16 residues. Germline CDR1 is SGHNT and CDR2 is YYREEE (reference sequence). CDR3 DNA sequence: TGTGCCAGCAGCTTTGAGGACAGGGGAGAAGCGTATGGCTACACCTTC. It specifies CASSFEDRGEAYGYTF.

The chain has TRBV19 and TRBJ2-1; D call uncertain. V was clipped by 8 bases and J by 4 bases, with 9 bases between them. In germline, CDR1 is LNHDA, CDR2 SQIVND (reference sequence). The CDR3 sequence is 12 residues long. CDR3 nucleotide sequence: TGTGCCAGTGCAATCTCTTACAATGAGCAGTTCTTC. This codes for CASAISYNEQFF. The whole variable domain, filled in from reference TRBV19 and TRBJ2-1, reads DGGITQSPKYLFRKEGQNVTLSCEQNLNHDAMYWYRQDPGQGLRLIYYSQIVNDFQKGDIAEGYSVSREKKESFPLTVTSAQKNPTAFYLCASAISYNEQFFGPGTRLTVL.

The chain is built from TRBV10-3 and TRBJ1-2; D unclear. V shed 2 bases and J shed 6 bases, with 7 bases lying between them. The CDR3 has 12 amino acids. In germline, CDR1 is ENHRY, CDR2 SYGVKD. CDR3 residues: CAISEGVHGYTF. In DNA form, the CDR3 reads TGTGCCATCAGTGAGGGGGTTCATGGCTACACCTTC.

The J gene is TRBJ2-7, the V gene TRBV11-2; TRBD2 is a possible D gene (6 bases). Per the germline V gene, CDR1 is SGHAT and CDR2 is FQNNGV. Trimming took 0 bases from V and 6 from J, leaving 15 bases between them. This CDR3 is 15 amino acids long. Here the CDR3 DNA reads TGTGCCAGCAGCTTAGATAGTAGGGCGGGACGCGAGCAGTACTTC. This encodes CASSLDSRAGREQYF.

The chain recombines TRBV11-2 with TRBJ1-2; D unresolved. Per germline, CDR1 SGHAT and CDR2 FQNNGV. This CDR3 contains 14 residues. V lost 1 base and J 2 bases, leaving 8 bases between the germline ends. As DNA, the CDR3 is TGTGCCAGCAGCTTAGGGATGTCGAACTATGGCTACACCTTC. It yields the protein CASSLGMSNYGYTF.